A selection of T cell receptor beta chains follows, all from one sample in a study of T cell repertoires in cytomegalovirus infection. Using its own MiXCR run on the reads, TCRdb lists one record per CDR3 protein. The sample has some 920,000 distinct CDR3 sequences; about a third are singletons. Their cognate antigens are unknown. Specimen: cultured CD8+ T cells from PBMCs, collected from culture after CMV antigen stimulation. These receptors all come from a human donor in good health (CMV status not recorded). Some clones in this sample may be carry-over from other donors' samples. Each CDR3 is given without its conserved first and last residue.

J gene: TRBJ1-1
V gene: TRBV27
CDR3 protein: ASSLSGRFAEAF

J gene: TRBJ2-7
V gene: TRBV5-1
CDR3 protein: ASSLPGPNEQY

J gene: TRBJ1-4
V gene: TRBV7-8
CDR3 protein: ASSSSIGPLGTNEKLF

J gene: TRBJ1-1
V gene: TRBV7-2
CDR3 protein: ASSLTGQLNTEAF

J gene: TRBJ2-7
V gene: TRBV7-8
CDR3 protein: ASSSPQLAGGSSSYEQY

J gene: TRBJ2-1
V gene: TRBV6-4
CDR3 protein: ASSGEGGSYNEQF

J gene: TRBJ2-5
V gene: TRBV27
CDR3 protein: ASTVGGGDQETQY

J gene: TRBJ1-1
V gene: TRBV27
CDR3 protein: ASSLEGYGTEAF

J gene: TRBJ1-5
V gene: TRBV27
CDR3 protein: ASRDWAGNLPQH

J gene: TRBJ2-3
V gene: TRBV27
CDR3 protein: AIGGAGTDTQY

J gene: TRBJ2-5
V gene: TRBV7-8
CDR3 protein: ASSREGRETQY

J gene: TRBJ1-1
V gene: TRBV6-1
CDR3 protein: ASCQTEAF

J gene: TRBJ2-6
V gene: TRBV19
CDR3 protein: ASSIGRYSGANVLT

J gene: TRBJ2-5
V gene: TRBV15
CDR3 protein: ATSRPTEQETQY

J gene: TRBJ1-4
V gene: TRBV7-9
CDR3 protein: ASSPSLGSVLSGNEKLF

J gene: TRBJ1-1
V gene: TRBV29-1
CDR3 protein: SSRTNTEAF

J gene: TRBJ2-5
V gene: TRBV6-6
CDR3 protein: ASLRVGRRETQY

J gene: TRBJ2-3
V gene: TRBV7-2
CDR3 protein: ASSRPGGGSDTQY

J gene: TRBJ1-2
V gene: TRBV19
CDR3 protein: ASSMDLRSGQLYGYT

J gene: TRBJ2-1
V gene: TRBV9
CDR3 protein: ASSVEGGMAGSYNEQF

J gene: TRBJ2-4
V gene: TRBV7-6
CDR3 protein: ASSRTGGEDIQY

J gene: TRBJ1-1
V gene: TRBV5-1
CDR3 protein: ASSGTGGGTEAF

J gene: TRBJ1-4
V gene: TRBV4-1
CDR3 protein: ASGSGEKLF

J gene: TRBJ2-6
V gene: TRBV7-3
CDR3 protein: ASSPPLTSGGPGGANVLT

J gene: TRBJ2-2
V gene: TRBV6-5
CDR3 protein: ASSYGYPGGDANTGELF

J gene: TRBJ1-2
V gene: TRBV28
CDR3 protein: ASSLRATFNYGYT

J gene: TRBJ1-5
V gene: TRBV6-2/TRBV6-3
CDR3 protein: ASKAGGNQPQH

J gene: TRBJ2-5
V gene: TRBV7-8
CDR3 protein: ASSLASSGGQETQY